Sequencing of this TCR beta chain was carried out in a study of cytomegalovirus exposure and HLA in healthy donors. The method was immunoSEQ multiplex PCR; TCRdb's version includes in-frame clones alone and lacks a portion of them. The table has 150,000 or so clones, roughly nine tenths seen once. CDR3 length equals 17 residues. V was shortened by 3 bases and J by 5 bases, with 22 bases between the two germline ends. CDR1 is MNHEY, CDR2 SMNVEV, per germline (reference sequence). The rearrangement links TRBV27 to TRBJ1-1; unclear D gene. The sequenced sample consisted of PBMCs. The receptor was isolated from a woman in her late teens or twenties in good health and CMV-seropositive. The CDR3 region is CASSFSPRREGKTEAFF. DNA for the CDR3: TGTGCCAGCAGTTTCTCCCCCCGGAGGGAAGGTAAAACTGAAGCTTTCTTT.